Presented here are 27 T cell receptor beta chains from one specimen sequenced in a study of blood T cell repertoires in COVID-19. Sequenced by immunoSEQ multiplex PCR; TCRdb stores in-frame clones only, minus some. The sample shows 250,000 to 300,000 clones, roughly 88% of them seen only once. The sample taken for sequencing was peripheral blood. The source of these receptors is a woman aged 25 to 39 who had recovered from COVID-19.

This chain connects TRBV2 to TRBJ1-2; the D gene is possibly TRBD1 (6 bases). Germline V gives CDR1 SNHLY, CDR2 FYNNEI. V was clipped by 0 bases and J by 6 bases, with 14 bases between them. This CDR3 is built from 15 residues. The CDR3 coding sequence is TGTGCCAGCAGTGAAGCGCTTCGGGGGGCGGATGGCTACACCTTC. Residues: CASSEALRGADGYTF. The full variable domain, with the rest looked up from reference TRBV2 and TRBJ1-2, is EPEVTQTPSHQVTQMGQEVILRCVPISNHLYFYWYRQILGQKVEFLVSFYNNEISEKSEIFDDQFSVERPDGSNFTLKIRSTKLEDSAMYFCASSEALRGADGYTFGSGTRLTVV.

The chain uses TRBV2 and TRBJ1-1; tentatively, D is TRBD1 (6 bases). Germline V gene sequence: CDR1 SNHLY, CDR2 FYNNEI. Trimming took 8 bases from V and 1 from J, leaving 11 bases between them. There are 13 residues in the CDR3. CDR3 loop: CASEQGGNTEAFF. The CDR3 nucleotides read TGTGCCAGCGAACAGGGCGGGAACACTGAAGCTTTCTTT.

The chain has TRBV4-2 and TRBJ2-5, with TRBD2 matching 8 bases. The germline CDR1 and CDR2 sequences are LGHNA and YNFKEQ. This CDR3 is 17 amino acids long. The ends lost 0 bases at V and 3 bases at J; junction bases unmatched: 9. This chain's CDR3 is CASSQEGWMRGEETQYF. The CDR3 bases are TGTGCCAGCAGCCAAGAAGGGTGGATGCGGGGGGAAGAGACCCAGTACTTC.

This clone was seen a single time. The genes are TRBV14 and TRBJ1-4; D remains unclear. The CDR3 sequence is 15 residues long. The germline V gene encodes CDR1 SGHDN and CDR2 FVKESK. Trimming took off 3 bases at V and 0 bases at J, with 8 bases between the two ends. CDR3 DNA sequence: TGTGCCAGCAGCCAGCGGGTCGCAACTAATGAAAAACTGTTTTTT. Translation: CASSQRVATNEKLFF.

CDR3 in DNA: TGTGCCAGCAGCCCCGGGACAGGGTGGGACACTGAAGCTTTCTTT. Amino acid sequence: CASSPGTGWDTEAFF. The chain uses TRBV11-3 and TRBJ1-1; 9 positions match TRBD1. Germline loops: CDR1 SGHNT, CDR2 YENEEA. Trimming at V came to 5 bases and at J to 3 bases, leaving 7 bases not matched to a gene. The CDR3 extends over 15 amino acids. Full variable domain (missing parts from reference TRBV11-3 and TRBJ1-1): EAGVVQSPRYKIIEKKQPVAFWCNPISGHNTLYWYLQNLGQGPELLIRYENEEAVDDSQLPKDRFSAERLKGVDSTLKIQPAELGDSAVYLCASSPGTGWDTEAFFGQGTRLTVV.

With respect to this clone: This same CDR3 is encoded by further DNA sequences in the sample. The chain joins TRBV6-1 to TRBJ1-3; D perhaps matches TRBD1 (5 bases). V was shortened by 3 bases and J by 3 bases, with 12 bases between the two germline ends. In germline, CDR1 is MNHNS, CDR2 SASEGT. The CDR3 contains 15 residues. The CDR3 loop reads CASSEFGGSGNTIYF. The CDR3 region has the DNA TGTGCCAGCAGTGAGTTTGGGGGGAGTGGAAACACCATATATTTT.

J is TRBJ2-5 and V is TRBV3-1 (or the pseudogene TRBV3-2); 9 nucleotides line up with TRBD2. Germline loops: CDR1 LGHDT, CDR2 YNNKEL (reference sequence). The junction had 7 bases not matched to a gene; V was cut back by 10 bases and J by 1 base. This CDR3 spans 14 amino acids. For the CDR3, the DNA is TGTGCCACAGAGCGGGGGGCCTCCCAAGAGACCCAGTACTTC. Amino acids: CATERGASQETQYF.

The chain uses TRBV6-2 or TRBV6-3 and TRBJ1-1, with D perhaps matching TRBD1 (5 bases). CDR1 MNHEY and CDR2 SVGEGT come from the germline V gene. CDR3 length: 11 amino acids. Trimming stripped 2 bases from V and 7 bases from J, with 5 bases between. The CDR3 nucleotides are TGTGCCAGCAGTTACACAGGTGAAGCTTTCTTT. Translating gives CASSYTGEAFF.

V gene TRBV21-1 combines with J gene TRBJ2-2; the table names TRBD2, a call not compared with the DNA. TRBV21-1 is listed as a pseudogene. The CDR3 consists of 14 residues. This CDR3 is CASSPRDFTGELFF. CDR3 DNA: TGTGCCAGCAGCCCCCGGGATTTCACCGGGGAGCTGTTTTTT.

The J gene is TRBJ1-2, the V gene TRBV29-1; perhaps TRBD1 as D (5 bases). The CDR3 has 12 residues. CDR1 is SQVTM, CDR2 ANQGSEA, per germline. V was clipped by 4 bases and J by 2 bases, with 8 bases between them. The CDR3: CSVVRQNYGYTF. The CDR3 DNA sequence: TGCAGCGTTGTACGACAGAACTATGGCTACACCTTC. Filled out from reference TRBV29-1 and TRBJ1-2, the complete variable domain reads SAVISQKPSRDICQRGTSLTIQCQVDSQVTMMFWYRQQPGQSLTLIATANQGSEATYESGFVIDKFPISRPNLTFSTLTVSNMSPEDSSIYLCSVVRQNYGYTFGSGTRLTVV.

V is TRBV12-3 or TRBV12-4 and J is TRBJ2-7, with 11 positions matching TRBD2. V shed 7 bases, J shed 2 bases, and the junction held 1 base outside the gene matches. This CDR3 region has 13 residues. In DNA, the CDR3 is TGTGCCAGCAAACTAGCGGGGGCCTACGAGCAGTACTTC. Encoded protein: CASKLAGAYEQYF.

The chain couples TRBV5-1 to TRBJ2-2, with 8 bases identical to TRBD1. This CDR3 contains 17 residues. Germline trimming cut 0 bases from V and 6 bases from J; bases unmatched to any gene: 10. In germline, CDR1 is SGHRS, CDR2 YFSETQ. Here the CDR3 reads CASSLGRGLVIAGELFF. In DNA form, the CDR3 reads TGCGCCAGCAGCTTGGGCAGGGGGCTTGTAATTGCCGGGGAGCTGTTTTTT.

CDR3 sequence (DNA): TGTGCCAGCAGTCCTCGACAGGGGGCCGGAGATACGCAGTATTTT. Translating gives CASSPRQGAGDTQYF. V and J are TRBV27 and TRBJ2-3, with TRBD1 matching 10 bases. The CDR3 spans 15 residues. Germline V gene lookup returns CDR1 MNHEY and CDR2 SMNVEV (reference sequence). The V gene end was trimmed by 5 bases and the J gene end by 5 bases; junction bases not matched to a gene: 7.

The CDR3 coding sequence is TGTGCCAGCAGTTCTCCCCGGGCTGGGGCCAACGTCCTGACTTTC. Translated, it gives CASSSPRAGANVLTF. The J gene is TRBJ2-6, the V gene TRBV6-5; D gene ambiguous. Looked up from germline, CDR1 is MNHEY and CDR2 is SVGAGI. The V gene lost 4 bases and the J gene lost 2 bases, with 9 bases spanning the gap. The CDR3 sequence is 15 residues long.

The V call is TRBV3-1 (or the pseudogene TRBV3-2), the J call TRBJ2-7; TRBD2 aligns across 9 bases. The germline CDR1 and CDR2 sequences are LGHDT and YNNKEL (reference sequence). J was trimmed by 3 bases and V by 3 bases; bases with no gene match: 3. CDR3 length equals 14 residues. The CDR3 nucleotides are TGTGCCAGCAGCCACCTAGCGGGGAACTACGAGCAGTACTTC. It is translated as CASSHLAGNYEQYF.

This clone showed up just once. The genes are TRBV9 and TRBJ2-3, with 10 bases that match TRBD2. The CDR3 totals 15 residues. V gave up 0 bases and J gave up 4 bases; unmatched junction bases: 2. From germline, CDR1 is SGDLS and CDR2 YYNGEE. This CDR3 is CASSVGTSGADTQYF. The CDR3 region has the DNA TGTGCCAGCAGCGTAGGGACTAGCGGAGCAGATACGCAGTATTTT.

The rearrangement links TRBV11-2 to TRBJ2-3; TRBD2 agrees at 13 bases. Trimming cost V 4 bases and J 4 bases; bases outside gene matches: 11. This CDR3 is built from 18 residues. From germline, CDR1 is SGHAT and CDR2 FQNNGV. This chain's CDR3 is CASSYRLAGGQDSDTQYF. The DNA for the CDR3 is TGTGCCAGCAGCTACAGACTAGCGGGGGGCCAAGATTCAGATACGCAGTATTTT.

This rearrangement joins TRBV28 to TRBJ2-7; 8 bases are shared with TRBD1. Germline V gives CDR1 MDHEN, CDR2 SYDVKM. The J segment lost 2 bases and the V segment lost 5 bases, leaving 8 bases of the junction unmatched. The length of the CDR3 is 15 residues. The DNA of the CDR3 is TGTGCCAGCAGTACAGGACAGGGACACCCCTACGAGCAGTACTTC. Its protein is CASSTGQGHPYEQYF.

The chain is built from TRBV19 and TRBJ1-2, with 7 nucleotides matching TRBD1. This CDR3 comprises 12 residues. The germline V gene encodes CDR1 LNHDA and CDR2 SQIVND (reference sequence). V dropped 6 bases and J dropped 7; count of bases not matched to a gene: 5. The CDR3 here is CASRFDRVGYTF. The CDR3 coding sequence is TGTGCCAGTAGGTTCGACAGGGTTGGCTACACCTTC.

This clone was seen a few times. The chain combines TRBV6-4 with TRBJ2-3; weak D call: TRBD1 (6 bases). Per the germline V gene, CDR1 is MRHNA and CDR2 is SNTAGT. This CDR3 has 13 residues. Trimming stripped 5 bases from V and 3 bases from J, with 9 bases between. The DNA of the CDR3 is TGTGCCAGCAGTAATACAGGGACAGATACGCAGTATTTT. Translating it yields CASSNTGTDTQYF.

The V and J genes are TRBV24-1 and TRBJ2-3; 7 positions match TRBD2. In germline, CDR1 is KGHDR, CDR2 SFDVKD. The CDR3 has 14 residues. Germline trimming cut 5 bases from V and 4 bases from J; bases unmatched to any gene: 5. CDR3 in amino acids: CATSGPGLSDTQYF. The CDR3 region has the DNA TGTGCCACCAGTGGCCCGGGACTATCAGATACGCAGTATTTT.

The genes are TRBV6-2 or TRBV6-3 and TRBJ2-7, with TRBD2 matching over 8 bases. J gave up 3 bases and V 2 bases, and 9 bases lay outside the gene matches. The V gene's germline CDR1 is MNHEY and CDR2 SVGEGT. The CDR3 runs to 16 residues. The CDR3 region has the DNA TGTGCCAGCAGTTACAAGGCGGGGGGACTTAACTACGAGCAGTACTTC. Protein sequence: CASSYKAGGLNYEQYF.

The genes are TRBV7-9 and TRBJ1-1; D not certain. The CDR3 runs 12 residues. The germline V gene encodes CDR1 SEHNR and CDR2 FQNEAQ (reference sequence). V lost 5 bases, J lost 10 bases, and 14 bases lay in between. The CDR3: CASSPVPLGAFF. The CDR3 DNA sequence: TGTGCCAGCAGCCCCGTACCCCTCGGAGCTTTCTTT.

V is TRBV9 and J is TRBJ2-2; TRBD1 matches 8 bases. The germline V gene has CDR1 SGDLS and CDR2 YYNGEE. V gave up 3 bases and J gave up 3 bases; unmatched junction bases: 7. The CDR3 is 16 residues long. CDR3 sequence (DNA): TGTGCCAGCAGCGCCCAACAGGGGGTTTACACCGGGGAGCTGTTTTTT. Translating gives CASSAQQGVYTGELFF.

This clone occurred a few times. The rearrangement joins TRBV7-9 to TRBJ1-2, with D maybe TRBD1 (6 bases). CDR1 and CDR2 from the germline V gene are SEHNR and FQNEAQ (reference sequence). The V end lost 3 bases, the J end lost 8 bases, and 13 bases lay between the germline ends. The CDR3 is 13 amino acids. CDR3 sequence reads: CASSFTGMVGYTF. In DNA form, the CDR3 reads TGTGCCAGCAGCTTCACAGGGATGGTCGGCTACACCTTC. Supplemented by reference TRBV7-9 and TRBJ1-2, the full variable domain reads DTGVSQNPRHKITKRGQNVTFRCDPISEHNRLYWYRQTLGQGPEFLTYFQNEAQLEKSRLLSDRFSAERPKGSFSTLEIQRTEQGDSAMYLCASSFTGMVGYTFGSGTRLTVV.

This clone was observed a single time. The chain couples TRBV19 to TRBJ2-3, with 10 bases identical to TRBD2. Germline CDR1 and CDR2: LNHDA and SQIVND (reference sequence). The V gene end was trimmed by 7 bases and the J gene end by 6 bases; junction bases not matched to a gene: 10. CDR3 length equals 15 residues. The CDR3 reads CASTPRQRGGDTQYF. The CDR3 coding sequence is TGTGCCAGTACCCCCAGGCAGCGGGGGGGTGATACGCAGTATTTT.

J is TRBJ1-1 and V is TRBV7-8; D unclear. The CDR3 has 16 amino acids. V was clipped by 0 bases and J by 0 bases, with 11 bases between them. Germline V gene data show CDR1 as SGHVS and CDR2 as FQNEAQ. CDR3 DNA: TGTGCCAGCAGCTTAGCGTCCGGTTTCATGAACACTGAAGCTTTCTTT. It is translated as CASSLASGFMNTEAFF.